The source of this T cell receptor beta chain is a study of identical twins. TCRdb ran MiXCR on the 5' RACE reads and lists one entry per CDR3 protein. The table lists roughly 690,000 distinct CDR3 sequences, about 20% of them singletons. With V trimmed by 6 bases and J by 6 bases, 5 bases remained unmatched. In germline, CDR1 is DFQATT, CDR2 SNEGSKA (reference sequence). CDR3 size: 13 residues. This sample was also put to use in a study of T cells expressing NK-cell markers. That work adds: Of eight sequenced donors, seven were HCMV-seropositive and one HCMV-seronegative.

Material for sequencing was PBMCs. V usage is TRBV20-1 and J usage is TRBJ1-6, with 7 bases fitting TRBD1. The receptor was derived from a woman between 18 and 29 years old in good health. As DNA, the CDR3 is TGCAGTGCCCAGGGGGATTTTAATTCACCCCTCCACTTT. Protein: CSAQGDFNSPLHF.